A single sample is the source of the 22 T cell receptor beta chains below, sequenced in a study of cytomegalovirus exposure and HLA in healthy donors. The PCR employed 60 Vbeta primers together with 13 Jbeta primers. The assay was immunoSEQ multiplex PCR, and TCRdb's table has in-frame clones only and misses some. This table has roughly 150,000 clones, about 75% appearing once. The sequencing input was PBMCs. The receptors originated from a woman aged 25 to 39 in good health and CMV-seronegative.

The V and J genes are TRBV7-2 and TRBJ1-2, with 7 positions matching TRBD1. V shed 5 bases, J shed 5 bases, and the junction held 8 bases outside the gene matches. Germline values: CDR1 SGHTA, CDR2 FQGNSA. This CDR3 comprises 14 residues. In nucleotides, the CDR3 is TGTGCCAGCAGCCGTCGGGACAGTCCGTATGGCTACACCTTC. Protein: CASSRRDSPYGYTF.

V gene TRBV4-3 combines with J gene TRBJ1-1, with D possibly being TRBD1 (6 bases). CDR1 LGHNA and CDR2 YSLEER come from the germline V gene. CDR3 length: 14 amino acids. V was shortened by 1 base and J by 3 bases, with 9 bases between the two germline ends. CDR3 loop: CASSQAAGDTEAFF. The CDR3 coding sequence is TGCGCCAGCAGCCAAGCAGCAGGGGACACTGAAGCTTTCTTT.

The J gene is TRBJ2-3, the V gene TRBV9; D is possibly TRBD2 (7 bases). Trimming removed 6 bases at V and 0 bases at J, with 14 bases between. This CDR3 comprises 15 residues. Germline V gene lookup returns CDR1 SGDLS and CDR2 YYNGEE. In nucleotides, the CDR3 is TGTGCCAGCATCCGGGGGGCGTCGAGCACAGATACGCAGTATTTT. It encodes CASIRGASSTDTQYF.

J is TRBJ1-6 and V is TRBV7-9; TRBD1 is a possible D gene (5 bases). The ends were cut back, 5 bases at V and 5 bases at J, with 13 bases in the middle. Germline assignment: CDR1 SEHNR and CDR2 FQNEAQ (reference sequence). CDR3 size: 15 residues. In DNA form, the CDR3 reads TGTGCCAGCAGCCCCTTAATAGGGGATAATTCACCCCTCCACTTT. Its translation is CASSPLIGDNSPLHF. The variable domain in full, with the rest retrieved from reference TRBV7-9 and TRBJ1-6, is DTGVSQNPRHKITKRGQNVTFRCDPISEHNRLYWYRQTLGQGPEFLTYFQNEAQLEKSRLLSDRFSAERPKGSFSTLEIQRTEQGDSAMYLCASSPLIGDNSPLHFGNGTRLTVT.

V usage is TRBV5-4 and J usage is TRBJ2-2, with 9 bases that match TRBD2. The CDR3 length is 15 residues. Germline CDR1 SGHNT, CDR2 YYREEE (reference sequence). The V and J ends lost 1 base and 5 bases, in that order; junction bases with no gene match: 3. CDR3 DNA: TGTGCCAGCAGCTTGCAGCGGGGGGTTACCGGGGAGCTGTTTTTT. It translates to CASSLQRGVTGELFF.

This clone was observed a handful of times. V usage is TRBV5-8 and J usage is TRBJ2-7, with a weak D call TRBD1 (6 bases). The CDR3 spans 16 residues. CDR1 and CDR2 (germline): SGHTS, YDEGEE. The germline V and J ends were trimmed by 3 bases and 0 bases, with 16 bases remaining between them. In DNA form, the CDR3 reads TGTGCCAGCAGCTCCTCCAGGGACACGAGCTCCTACGAGCAGTACTTC. Residues: CASSSSRDTSSYEQYF.

The J gene is TRBJ2-1, the V gene TRBV5-1; TRBD1 matches 9 bases. The V segment lost 4 bases and the J segment 8 bases; nucleotides outside the gene matches: 7. The CDR3 loop spans 14 amino acids. Looked up from germline, CDR1 is SGHRS and CDR2 is YFSETQ. CDR3 loop: CASSPDRGADEQFF. CDR3 coding DNA: TGCGCCAGCAGCCCCGACAGGGGGGCGGATGAGCAGTTCTTC.

The chain employs TRBV13 and TRBJ1-1; D not certain. Germline V CDR1 and CDR2: PRHDT, FYEKMQ (reference sequence). This CDR3 spans 14 amino acids. Deletions cut 5 bases from V and 2 bases from J, with 12 bases between. The CDR3 coding sequence is TGTGCCAGCAGCAAACGAACACTAAACACTGAAGCTTTCTTT. Translating it yields CASSKRTLNTEAFF.

V and J are TRBV5-1 and TRBJ2-3; the D is unclear. Per germline, CDR1 SGHRS and CDR2 YFSETQ. With 4 bases removed from V and 5 bases from J, the gap between germline ends came to 11 bases. The CDR3 length is 13 residues. DNA of the CDR3: TGCGCCAGCAGCCCCGGAGTGGGAGATACGCAGTATTTT. This gives the protein CASSPGVGDTQYF.

The chain has TRBV7-3 and TRBJ2-2; tentatively, D is TRBD2 (5 bases). V was trimmed by 5 bases and J by 8 bases, leaving 15 bases between them. CDR1 is SGHTA and CDR2 is FQGTGA in the germline V gene. CDR3 length: 14 amino acids. CDR3 sequence (DNA): TGTGCCAGCAGCCCCAGCCTACTAGAAGGGGAGCTGTTTTTT. Protein: CASSPSLLEGELFF.

The chain combines TRBV7-3 with TRBJ2-3, with 7 bases that match TRBD1. The CDR3 runs 16 residues. Germline V CDR1 and CDR2: SGHTA, FQGTGA. V lost 3 bases, J lost 1 base, and 7 bases stayed unmatched. The DNA for the CDR3 is TGTGCCAGCAGCTTGAGAGGGGGCTGGGGCACAGATACGCAGTATTTT. This encodes CASSLRGGWGTDTQYF.

This clone has just one count. One end of the junction varies from germline; a read error may be responsible. Other nucleotide sequences from this sample produce the same CDR3. The chain carries TRBV7-7 and TRBJ1-1, with D maybe TRBD1 (5 bases). Germline lookup yields CDR1 SSHAT and CDR2 FNYEAQ (reference sequence). This CDR3 is built from 13 residues. This chain's CDR3 is CASSLTENTEAFF. The CDR3 bases are TGTGCTAGCAGCTTGACAGAGAACACTGAAGCTTTCTTT.

The chain combines TRBV23-1 with TRBJ2-5; TRBD1 aligns across 12 bases. TRBV23-1 is an ORF, and what it does is uncertain. V shed 0 bases, J shed 1 base, and the junction held 12 bases outside the gene matches. The CDR3 is made up of 20 amino acids. CDR3: CASSQSAGGGDRGRQETQYF. Here the CDR3 DNA reads TGCGCCAGCAGTCAATCGGCTGGTGGAGGGGACAGGGGGCGCCAAGAGACCCAGTACTTC.

The chain carries TRBV27 and TRBJ2-7, with TRBD2 matching over 8 bases. V lost 5 bases, J lost 2 bases, and 8 bases stayed unmatched. The CDR3 covers 15 residues. CDR1 and CDR2 from the germline V gene are MNHEY and SMNVEV (reference sequence). CDR3 bases: TGTGCCAGCAGTCATCAAAGCGGGGGTGCCTACGAGCAGTACTTC. Its protein is CASSHQSGGAYEQYF.

The chain employs TRBV2 and TRBJ2-7, with D possibly matching TRBD1 (5 bases). The length of the CDR3 is 11 residues. With 9 bases removed from V and 12 bases from J, the gap between germline ends came to 18 bases. Germline assignment: CDR1 SNHLY and CDR2 FYNNEI. This CDR3 is CASLGVADPYF. The DNA for the CDR3 is TGTGCCAGTTTAGGGGTGGCAGATCCGTACTTC.

The V call is TRBV6-1, the J call TRBJ1-2; maybe TRBD1 (6 bases). V lost 6 bases, J lost 8 bases, and 22 bases lay in between. Germline V gene data show CDR1 as MNHNS and CDR2 as SASEGT. The CDR3 runs 15 residues. The CDR3 DNA sequence: TGTGCCAGCAGCCCCCCCGGGGGGGCCCAACGGGGCTACACCTTC. Translated: CASSPPGGAQRGYTF.

This clone was detected only a few times. V is TRBV7-2 and J is TRBJ1-1, with 7 positions matching TRBD1. After removal of 3 bases from V and 0 bases from J, the junction contained 4 bases not matched to a gene. Germline CDR1 reads SGHTA; CDR2 reads FQGNSA. This CDR3 is built from 15 residues. The CDR3 DNA reads TGTGCCAGCAGCTTTAGGCAGGGGGTGAACACTGAAGCTTTCTTT. Its protein is CASSFRQGVNTEAFF.

Worth noting for this clone: Other nucleotide sequences in the sample specify the same CDR3. The genes are TRBV11-2 and TRBJ1-3; D gene ambiguous. Germline V gene sequence: CDR1 SGHAT, CDR2 FQNNGV. V was cut by 5 bases and J by 1 base, with 3 bases left in between. The CDR3 has 12 amino acids. The DNA for the CDR3 is TGTGCCAGCAGCCTATCTGGAAACACCATATATTTT. Residues: CASSLSGNTIYF.

The gene calls are TRBV6-5 and TRBJ2-1, with D hard to call. CDR3 size: 13 residues. Trimming cost V 8 bases and J 1 base, with 9 bases left between them. Germline CDR1 reads MNHEY; CDR2 reads SVGAGI. The CDR3 region is CASQRLSYNEQFF. The DNA of the CDR3 is TGTGCCAGCCAGAGACTTTCCTACAATGAGCAGTTCTTC.

This clone was recorded once. The rearrangement joins TRBV27 to TRBJ2-7; 10 bases line up with TRBD1. Germline V gene data show CDR1 as MNHEY and CDR2 as SMNVEV (reference sequence). This CDR3 comprises 15 residues. Germline trimming cut 5 bases from V and 4 bases from J; bases unmatched to any gene: 8. The CDR3: CASSLRGTGEYEQYF. As DNA, the CDR3 is TGTGCCAGCAGTCTCCGGGGGACAGGGGAATACGAGCAGTACTTC.

This clone showed up just a few times. This chain joins TRBV5-1 and TRBJ2-5; 10 bases match TRBD1. The CDR3 has 18 residues. After removal of 5 bases from V and 5 bases from J, the junction contained 18 bases not matched to a gene. Germline V gives CDR1 SGHRS, CDR2 YFSETQ. CDR3 amino acids: CASRMGQGKLILPETQYF. CDR3 nucleotides: TGCGCCAGCAGAATGGGACAGGGGAAATTAATCCTGCCGGAGACCCAGTACTTC.

The chain employs TRBV5-1 and TRBJ2-6; 7 nucleotides line up with TRBD1. CDR3 length: 18 residues. Germline lookup yields CDR1 SGHRS and CDR2 YFSETQ. V dropped 3 bases and J dropped 0; count of bases not matched to a gene: 9. The CDR3: CASSSLPGQLSGANVLTF. DNA of the CDR3: TGCGCCAGCAGCTCCCTCCCGGGACAGCTCTCTGGGGCCAACGTCCTGACTTTC.